This T cell receptor beta chain comes out of a study of low-dose radiotherapy and immunotherapy resistance in tumors. About the study: Every 2 weeks, cohort 1 got 0.5 Gy, reaching 6.5 Gy to the planning target volume. A total of 13 Gy over 26 weeks was given to Cohort 2 as 1 Gy per fraction every two weeks. Every two weeks patients got nivolumab 240 mg flat dose, plus ipilimumab 1 mg/kg every six weeks, intravenously.

Primers used for first-strand cDNA, a TRAV- and TRBV-specific set, covered both alpha and beta chains. Both a constant-region primer and a V-primer adapter served to amplify TCRs across 15 to 25 PCR cycles. TCRdb fed the reads into MiXCR, producing one record per CDR3 protein. The repertoire consists of more than 6,000 distinct CDR3 sequences, with about 65% occurring once and the leading ten covering about 8.5%. The source is a human donor with advanced metastatic prostate, ovarian, gallbladder or colorectal cancer (not recorded which). This table probably holds off-target reads from a library built for another chain.

CDR3 amino acids: CASSLSGIMNTEAFF. CDR3 DNA: TGCGCCAGCAGCCTTTCCGGGATTATGAACACTGAAGCTTTCTTT. The chain couples TRBV5-1 to TRBJ1-1, with no clear D. V dropped 4 bases and J dropped 0 bases, with 13 bases sitting between them. The CDR3 sequence is 15 residues long. The V gene's germline CDR1 is SGHRS and CDR2 YFSETQ.